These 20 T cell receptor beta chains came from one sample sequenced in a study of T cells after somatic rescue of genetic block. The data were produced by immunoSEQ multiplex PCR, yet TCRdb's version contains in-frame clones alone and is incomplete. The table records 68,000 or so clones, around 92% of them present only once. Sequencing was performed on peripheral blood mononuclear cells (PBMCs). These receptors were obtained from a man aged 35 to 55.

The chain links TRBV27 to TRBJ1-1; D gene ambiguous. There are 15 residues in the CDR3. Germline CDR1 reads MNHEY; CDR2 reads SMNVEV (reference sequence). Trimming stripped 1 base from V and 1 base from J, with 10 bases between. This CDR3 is CASSLWGGSNTEAFF. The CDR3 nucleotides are TGTGCCAGCAGTTTATGGGGAGGGTCGAACACTGAAGCTTTCTTT.

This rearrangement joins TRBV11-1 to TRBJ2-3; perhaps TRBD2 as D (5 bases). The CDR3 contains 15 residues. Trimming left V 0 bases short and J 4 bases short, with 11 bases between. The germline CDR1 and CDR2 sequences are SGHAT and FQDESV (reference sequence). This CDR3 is CASSLAGVESDTQYF. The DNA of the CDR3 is TGTGCCAGCAGCTTAGCCGGGGTGGAGTCAGATACGCAGTATTTT.

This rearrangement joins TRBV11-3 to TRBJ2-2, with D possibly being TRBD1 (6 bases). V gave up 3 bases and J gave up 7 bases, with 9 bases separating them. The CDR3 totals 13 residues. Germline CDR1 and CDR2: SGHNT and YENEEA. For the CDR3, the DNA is TGTGCCAGCAGCTTCGTCAGGGGCGGGGAGCTGTTTTTT. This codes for CASSFVRGGELFF.

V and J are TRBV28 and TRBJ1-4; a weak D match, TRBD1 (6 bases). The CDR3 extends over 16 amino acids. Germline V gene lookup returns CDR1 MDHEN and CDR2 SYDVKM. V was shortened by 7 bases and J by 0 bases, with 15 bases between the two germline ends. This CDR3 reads CASNPPGQTTNEKLFF. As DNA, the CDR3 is TGTGCCAGCAATCCACCGGGACAAACAACTAATGAAAAACTGTTTTTT.

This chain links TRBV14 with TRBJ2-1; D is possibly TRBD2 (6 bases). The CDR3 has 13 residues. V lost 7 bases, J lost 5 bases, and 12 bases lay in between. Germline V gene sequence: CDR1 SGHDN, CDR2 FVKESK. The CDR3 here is CASKEGPHNEQFF. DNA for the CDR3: TGTGCCAGCAAGGAGGGCCCCCACAATGAGCAGTTCTTC. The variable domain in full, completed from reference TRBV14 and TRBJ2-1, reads EAGVTQFPSHSVIEKGQTVTLRCDPISGHDNLYWYRRVMGKEIKFLLHFVKESKQDESGMPNNRFLAERTGGTYSTLKVQPAELEDSGVYFCASKEGPHNEQFFGPGTRLTVL.

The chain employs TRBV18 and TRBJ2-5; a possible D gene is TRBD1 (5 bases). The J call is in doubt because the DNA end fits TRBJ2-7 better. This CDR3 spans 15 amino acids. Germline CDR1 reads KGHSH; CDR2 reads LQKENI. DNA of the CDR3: TGTGCCAGCTCACCAGCCTCGCAGGGTACCTACGAGCAGTACTTC. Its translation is CASSPASQGTYEQYF.

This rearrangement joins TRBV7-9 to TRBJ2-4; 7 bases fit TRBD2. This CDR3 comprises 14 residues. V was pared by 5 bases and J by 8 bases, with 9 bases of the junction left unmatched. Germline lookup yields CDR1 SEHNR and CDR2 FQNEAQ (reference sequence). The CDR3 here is CASSPYGGRDIQYF. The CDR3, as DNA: TGTGCCAGCAGCCCCTATGGGGGGAGGGACATTCAGTACTTC.

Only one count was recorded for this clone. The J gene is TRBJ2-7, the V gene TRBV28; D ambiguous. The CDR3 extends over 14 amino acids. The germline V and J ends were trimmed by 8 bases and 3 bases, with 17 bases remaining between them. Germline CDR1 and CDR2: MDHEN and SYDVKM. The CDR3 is CASRRTQNLYEQYF. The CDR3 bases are TGTGCCAGCCGAAGGACCCAGAACCTCTACGAGCAGTACTTC.

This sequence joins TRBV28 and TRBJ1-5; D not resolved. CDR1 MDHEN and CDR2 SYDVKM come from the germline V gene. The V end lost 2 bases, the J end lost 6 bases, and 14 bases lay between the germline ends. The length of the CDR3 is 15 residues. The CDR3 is CASSLRIGPGQPQHF. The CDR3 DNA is TGTGCCAGCAGTTTAAGGATAGGCCCCGGTCAGCCCCAGCATTTT.

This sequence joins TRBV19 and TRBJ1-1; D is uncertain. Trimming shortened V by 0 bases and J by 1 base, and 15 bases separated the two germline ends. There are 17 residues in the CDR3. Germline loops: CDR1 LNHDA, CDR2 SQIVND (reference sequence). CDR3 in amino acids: CASSIESRGGRNTEAFF. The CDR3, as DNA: TGTGCCAGTAGTATAGAGTCCCGGGGAGGACGGAACACTGAAGCTTTCTTT. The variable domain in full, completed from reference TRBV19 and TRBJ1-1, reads DGGITQSPKYLFRKEGQNVTLSCEQNLNHDAMYWYRQDPGQGLRLIYYSQIVNDFQKGDIAEGYSVSREKKESFPLTVTSAQKNPTAFYLCASSIESRGGRNTEAFFGQGTRLTVV.

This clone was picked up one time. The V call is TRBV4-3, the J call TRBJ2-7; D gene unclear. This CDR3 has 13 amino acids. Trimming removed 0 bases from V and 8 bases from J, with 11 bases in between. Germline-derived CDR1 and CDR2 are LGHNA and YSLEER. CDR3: CASSQDAGRQQYF. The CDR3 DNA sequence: TGCGCCAGCAGCCAAGATGCCGGGCGCCAGCAGTACTTC.

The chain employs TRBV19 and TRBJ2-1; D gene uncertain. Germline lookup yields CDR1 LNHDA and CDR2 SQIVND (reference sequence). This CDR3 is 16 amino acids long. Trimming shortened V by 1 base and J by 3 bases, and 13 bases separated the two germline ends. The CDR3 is CASSIAEASFYNEQFF. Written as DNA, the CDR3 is TGTGCCAGTAGTATAGCAGAAGCGTCTTTCTACAATGAGCAGTTCTTC.

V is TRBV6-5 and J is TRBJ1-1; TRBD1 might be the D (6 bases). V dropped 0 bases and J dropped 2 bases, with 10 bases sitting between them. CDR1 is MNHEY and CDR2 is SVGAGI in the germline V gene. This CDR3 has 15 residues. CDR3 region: CASSYSAGANTEAFF. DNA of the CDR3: TGTGCCAGCAGTTACTCGGCAGGGGCAAACACTGAAGCTTTCTTT.

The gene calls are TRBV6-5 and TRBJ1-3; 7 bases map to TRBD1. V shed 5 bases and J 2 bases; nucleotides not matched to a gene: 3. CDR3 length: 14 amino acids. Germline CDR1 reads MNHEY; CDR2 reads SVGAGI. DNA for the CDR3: TGTGCCAGCAGTCGAGGGGGCACTGGAAACACCATATATTTT. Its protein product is CASSRGGTGNTIYF.

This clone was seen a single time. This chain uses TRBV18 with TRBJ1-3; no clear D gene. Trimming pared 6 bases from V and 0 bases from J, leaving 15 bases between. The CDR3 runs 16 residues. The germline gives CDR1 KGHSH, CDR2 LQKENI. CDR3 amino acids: CASSPRRSSSGNTIYF. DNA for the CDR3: TGTGCCAGCTCGCCCAGACGGTCTTCCTCTGGAAACACCATATATTTT. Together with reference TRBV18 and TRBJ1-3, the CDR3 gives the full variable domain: NAGVMQNPRHLVRRRGQEARLRCSPMKGHSHVYWYRQLPEEGLKFMVYLQKENIIDESGMPKERFSAEFPKEGPSILRIQQVVRGDSAAYFCASSPRRSSSGNTIYFGEGSWLTVV.

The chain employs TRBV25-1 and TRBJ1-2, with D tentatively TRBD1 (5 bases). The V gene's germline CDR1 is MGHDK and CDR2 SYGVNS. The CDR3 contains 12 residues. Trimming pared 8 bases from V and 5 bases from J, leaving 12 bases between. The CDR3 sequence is CASRQGGYGYTF. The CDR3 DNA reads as TGTGCCAGCCGGCAGGGTGGGTATGGCTACACCTTC.

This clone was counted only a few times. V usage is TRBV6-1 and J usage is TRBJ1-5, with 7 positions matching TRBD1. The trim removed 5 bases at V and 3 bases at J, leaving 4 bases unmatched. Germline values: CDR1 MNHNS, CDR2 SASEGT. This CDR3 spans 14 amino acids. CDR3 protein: CASSWDSHNQPQHF. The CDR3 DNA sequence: TGTGCCAGCAGTTGGGACAGCCACAATCAGCCCCAGCATTTT.

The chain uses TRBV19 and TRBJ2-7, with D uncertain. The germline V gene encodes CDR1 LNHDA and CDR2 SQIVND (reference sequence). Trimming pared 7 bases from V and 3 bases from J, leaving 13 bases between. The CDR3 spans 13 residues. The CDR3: CASTRGPIYEQYF. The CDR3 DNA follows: TGTGCCAGTACCCGTGGACCGATCTACGAGCAGTACTTC.

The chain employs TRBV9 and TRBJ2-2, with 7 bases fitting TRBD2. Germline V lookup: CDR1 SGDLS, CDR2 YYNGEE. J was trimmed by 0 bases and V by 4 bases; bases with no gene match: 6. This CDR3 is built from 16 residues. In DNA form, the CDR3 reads TGTGCCAGCAGCCTGACTAGCCGACCGAACACCGGGGAGCTGTTTTTT. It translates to CASSLTSRPNTGELFF. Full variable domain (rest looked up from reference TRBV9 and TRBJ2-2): DSGVTQTPKHLITATGQRVTLRCSPRSGDLSVYWYQQSLDQGLQFLIQYYNGEERAKGNILERFSAQQFPDLHSELNLSSLELGDSALYFCASSLTSRPNTGELFFGEGSRLTVL.

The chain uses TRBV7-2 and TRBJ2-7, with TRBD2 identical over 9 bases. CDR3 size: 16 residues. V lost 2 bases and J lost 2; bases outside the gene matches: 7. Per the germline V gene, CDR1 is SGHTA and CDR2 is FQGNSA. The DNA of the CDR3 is TGTGCCAGCAGCTTAACGTTTAGCGGGAGCCCCTACGAGCAGTACTTC. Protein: CASSLTFSGSPYEQYF.